Listed below are T cell receptor beta chains from one sample, sequenced in a study of regulatory T cells in long-lasting Graves disease. Each CDR3 protein is one row after TCRdb ran MiXCR on the multiplex PCR reads. The sample records about 610,000 distinct CDR3 sequences, 15% to 20% being singletons. These data are also associated with another study on T cells in Graves' hyperthyroidism and ophthalmopathy.

Sequenced here: peripheral blood mononuclear cells (PBMCs), sampled at new diagnosis, from a patient treated with antithyroid drugs. All receptors come from a man between 18 and 29 years old with Graves disease. The CDR3 runs from the conserved cysteine through the conserved F or W. A D gene is named only where the DNA matches it firmly. Size values are once, few and many counts, or a class for expanded clones, and some rows have none.

TRBJ2-3,TRBV7-7,few,TRBD2,CASSPGTSGKPSTDTQYF,TGTGCTAGCAGCCCGGGGACTAGCGGAAAACCTAGCACAGATACGCAGTATTTT
TRBJ1-1,TRBV11-2,many,-,CASSRQGPTEAFF,TGTGCCAGCAGCCGTCAGGGTCCCACTGAAGCTTTCTTT
TRBJ2-1,TRBV14,-,TRBD2,CASSRTRLELLAGRLYNEQFF,TGTGCCAGCAGCCGCACCCGCCTAGAACTTCTAGCGGGACGCCTATACAATGAGCAGTTCTTC
TRBJ2-5,TRBV20-1,many,-,CSARALVGTQYF,TGCAGTGCTAGAGCCCTGGTGGGGACCCAGTACTTC
TRBJ2-1,TRBV29-1,many,-,CSVEMADGEQFF,TGCAGCGTTGAGATGGCGGACGGAGAGCAGTTCTTC
TRBJ2-7,TRBV5-1,-,-,CASSKDINYEQYF,TGCGCCAGCAGCAAGGACATTAACTACGAGCAGTACTTC
TRBJ1-1,TRBV11-2,many,-,CASSLTFSTEAFF,TGTGCCAGCAGCTTAACTTTCAGCACTGAAGCTTTCTTT
TRBJ2-7,TRBV2,-,-,CASSEFSGLYEQYF,TGTGCCAGCAGTGAATTCTCGGGGCTCTACGAGCAGTACTTC
TRBJ2-7,TRBV4-1,few,-,CASSQERRRSYEQYF,TGCGCCAGCAGCCAAGAGAGGCGGAGGAGTTACGAGCAGTACTTC
TRBJ2-1,TRBV12-3/TRBV12-4,-,-,CASSLMRGGYNEQFF,TGTGCCAGCAGTTTAATGCGGGGTGGCTACAATGAGCAGTTCTTC
TRBJ2-5,TRBV7-6,-,TRBD2,CASSQTSGKETQYF,TGTGCCAGCAGCCAGACTAGCGGGAAAGAGACCCAGTACTTC
TRBJ2-3,TRBV7-9,-,TRBD2,CASSQRLAGATDTQYF,TGTGCCAGCAGCCAACGACTAGCGGGAGCCACAGATACGCAGTATTTT
TRBJ2-5,TRBV5-4,few,TRBD2,CASSFDSGKGETQYF,TGTGCCAGCAGCTTTGATAGCGGGAAAGGCGAGACCCAGTACTTC
TRBJ2-3,TRBV7-2,few,TRBD2,CASSWTSGRSDTQYF,TGTGCCAGCAGCTGGACTAGCGGGAGGAGCGATACGCAGTATTTT
TRBJ2-7,TRBV9,-,TRBD2,CASSPPGTTNYEQYF,TGTGCCAGCAGCCCCCCCGGGACTACAAACTACGAGCAGTACTTC
TRBJ2-1,TRBV6-1,-,TRBD1,CASSPRQGPYNEQFF,TGTGCCAGCAGTCCAAGACAGGGCCCCTACAATGAGCAGTTCTTC
TRBJ2-2,TRBV5-1,few,-,CASRPPSRVPISTVGELFF,TGCGCCAGCAGACCCCCTTCCAGGGTACCAATATCCACCGTGGGGGAGCTGTTTTTT
TRBJ2-7,TRBV11-2,-,-,CASSLSSGTPLREQYF,TGTGCCAGCAGCCTTTCTTCCGGGACACCTCTGAGAGAGCAGTACTTC
TRBJ1-5,TRBV4-1,-,-,CASSVDPRGSNQPQHF,TGCGCCAGCAGTGTTGATCCCAGGGGAAGCAATCAGCCCCAGCATTTT
TRBJ2-5,TRBV7-3,many,-,CASSFEMGETQYF,TGTGCCAGCAGCTTTGAAATGGGGGAGACCCAGTACTTC
TRBJ2-7,TRBV28,many,TRBD1,CASLAGGQGADEQYF,TGTGCCAGCCTTGCTGGGGGACAGGGGGCGGACGAGCAGTACTTC
TRBJ2-3,TRBV28,many,-,CASRTTPGIADTQYF,TGTGCCAGCAGGACTACCCCGGGTATCGCAGATACGCAGTATTTT
TRBJ1-1,TRBV30,-,-,CAWTGSAVLNTEAFF,TGTGCCTGGACCGGGTCAGCCGTCTTGAACACTGAAGCTTTCTTT
TRBJ1-1,TRBV9,few,-,CASSVGGQNTEAFF,TGTGCCAGCAGCGTAGGGGGCCAGAACACTGAAGCTTTCTTT
TRBJ2-7,TRBV4-1,-,TRBD1,CASSQETGQGAHEQYF,TGCGCCAGCAGCCAAGAAACGGGACAGGGGGCCCACGAGCAGTACTTC
TRBJ2-6,TRBV18,few,-,CASSGRSGANVLTF,TGTGCCAGCTCAGGGCGCTCTGGGGCCAACGTCCTGACTTTC
TRBJ2-5,TRBV28,many,-,CASRRSGERRETQYF,TGTGCCAGCAGACGATCAGGGGAAAGAAGAGAGACCCAGTACTTC
TRBJ1-2,TRBV19,-,-,CASTRDGRAIGTF,TGTGCCAGTACCCGCGACGGCAGGGCAATCGGCACCTTC
TRBJ2-7,TRBV11-3,-,-,CASSWLREYEQYF,TGTGCCAGCAGTTGGTTAAGGGAGTACGAGCAGTACTTC
TRBJ1-1,TRBV6-1,many,-,CASSEYRDTEAFF,TGTGCCAGCAGTGAATACAGGGACACTGAAGCTTTCTTT
TRBJ2-5,TRBV11-2,many,-,CASSLGGMQETQYF,TGTGCCAGCAGCTTAGGAGGCATGCAAGAGACCCAGTACTTC
TRBJ2-7,TRBV6-2/TRBV6-3,many,-,CASSEPPRYEQYF,TGTGCCAGCAGTGAACCTCCCCGCTACGAGCAGTACTTC
TRBJ2-1,TRBV10-2,-,-,CASSESMAAYNEQFF,TGCGCCAGCAGTGAGTCGATGGCAGCTTACAATGAGCAGTTCTTC
TRBJ2-7,TRBV10-3,-,-,CAISESTYGLSYEQYF,TGTGCCATCAGTGAGTCGACGTATGGGTTGTCCTACGAGCAGTACTTC
TRBJ2-7,TRBV7-3,many,TRBD1,CASSPGTGSLEQYF,TGTGCCAGCAGTCCCGGGACAGGGTCCCTCGAGCAGTACTTC
TRBJ2-7,TRBV6-1,-,TRBD2,CASETGGGDSYEQYF,TGTGCCAGCGAAACGGGAGGAGGGGACTCCTACGAGCAGTACTTC
TRBJ2-7,TRBV14,-,-,CASSHRTNTNEQYF,TGTGCCAGCAGCCACAGGACCAATACCAACGAGCAGTACTTC
TRBJ2-1,TRBV18,many,TRBD2,CASSPAGVRFDEQFF,TGTGCCAGCTCACCGGCGGGAGTAAGATTCGATGAGCAGTTCTTC
TRBJ1-2,TRBV29-1,few,-,CSVEGENYGYTF,TGCAGCGTCGAGGGGGAAAACTATGGCTACACCTTC
TRBJ2-7,TRBV28,many,TRBD1,CASSLRGLQSYEQYF,TGTGCCAGCAGTTTGAGGGGGCTCCAGTCCTACGAGCAGTACTTC
TRBJ2-6,TRBV6-1,-,TRBD1,CASSHGTGSSGANVLTF,TGTGCCAGCAGCCACGGGACAGGGAGCTCTGGGGCCAACGTCCTGACTTTC
TRBJ2-1,TRBV20-1,few,TRBD2,CSARDVAGGPYEQFF,TGCAGTGCTAGAGATGTTGCGGGAGGGCCTTATGAGCAGTTCTTC
TRBJ1-6,TRBV11-1,many,-,CASSLAPQGGPPLHF,TGTGCCAGCAGCTTAGCGCCGCAGGGCGGCCCACCCCTCCACTTT
TRBJ2-1,TRBV6-5,-,-,CASSYSLGTQLYNEQFF,TGTGCCAGCAGTTACTCCCTCGGGACTCAACTTTACAATGAGCAGTTCTTC
TRBJ1-4,TRBV20-1,many,-,CSASPNYATNEKLFF,TGCAGTGCTAGCCCCAACTATGCAACTAATGAAAAACTGTTTTTT
TRBJ1-5,TRBV28,many,-,CASNQAGYSNQPQHF,TGTGCCAGCAATCAGGCAGGCTATAGCAATCAGCCCCAGCATTTT
TRBJ2-1,TRBV5-1,many,-,CASSLVKSQTYNEQFF,TGCGCCAGCAGCTTGGTTAAGTCACAGACCTACAATGAGCAGTTCTTC
TRBJ2-1,TRBV19,-,TRBD1,CASILRGTGGIEQFF,TGTGCCAGTATCCTAAGGGGGACAGGGGGCATTGAGCAGTTCTTC
TRBJ2-3,TRBV7-2,few,TRBD2,CASSVTSGGGDTQYF,TGTGCCAGCAGCGTGACTAGCGGTGGGGGCGATACGCAGTATTTT
TRBJ1-2,TRBV9,few,-,CASSSQKDFGYTF,TGTGCCAGCAGCAGCCAGAAGGATTTTGGCTACACCTTC